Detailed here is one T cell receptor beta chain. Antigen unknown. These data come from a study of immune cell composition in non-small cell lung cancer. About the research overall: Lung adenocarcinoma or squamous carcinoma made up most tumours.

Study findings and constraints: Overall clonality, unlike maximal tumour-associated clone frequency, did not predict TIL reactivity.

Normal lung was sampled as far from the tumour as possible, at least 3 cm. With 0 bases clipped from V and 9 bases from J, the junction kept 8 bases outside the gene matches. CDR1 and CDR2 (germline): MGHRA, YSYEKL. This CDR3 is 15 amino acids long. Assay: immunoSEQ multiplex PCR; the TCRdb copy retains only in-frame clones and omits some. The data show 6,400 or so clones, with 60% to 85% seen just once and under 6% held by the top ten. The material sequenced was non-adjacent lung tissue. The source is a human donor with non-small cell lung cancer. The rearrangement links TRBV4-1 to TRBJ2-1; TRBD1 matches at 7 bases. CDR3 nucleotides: TGCGCCAGCAGCCAAGAACAGGGGCCTGACCGTGAGCAGTTCTTC. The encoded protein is CASSQEQGPDREQFF.